This T cell receptor (beta chain) was recorded in a study of T cell responses to AZD1222 COVID-19 vaccine. The assay was immunoSEQ multiplex PCR, and TCRdb's table has in-frame clones only and misses some. This sample has approximately 140,000 clones; around nine tenths occur once, and the top ten carry approximately 4%. On this clone itself: Its antigen remains unknown.

Study-wide results and limits: Nearly half of spike-specific TCRs reportedly go after variant regions that carry no mutations.

The germline V gene has CDR1 MNHNY and CDR2 SVGAGI (reference sequence). This CDR3 spans 16 amino acids. V was clipped by 4 bases and J by 2 bases, with 15 bases between them. The sequenced sample was peripheral blood, obtained 28 days after the second AZD1222 dose. The V call is TRBV6-6, the J call TRBJ1-5; weak D call: TRBD1 (5 bases). The sequence derives from an adult who received the AZD1222 COVID-19 vaccine. CDR3 protein: CASSSRGGGGNQPQHF. CDR3 coding DNA: TGTGCCAGCAGTTCCCGAGGTGGGGGAGGCAATCAGCCCCAGCATTTT.